The 25 T cell receptor beta chains presented below share a single source sample, sequenced in a study of CD8 T cells in Susac syndrome. The authors reverse transcribed about 0.5 to 1 ug RNA with random hexamers. TCRdb passed the immunoSEQ multiplex PCR reads through MiXCR, listing each CDR3 protein once. The data show a few hundred thousand distinct CDR3 sequences, nearly 97% seen once. The material sequenced was CD4+ T cells from PBMCs. Receptor source: a human donor with multiple sclerosis.

V is TRBV5-1 and J is TRBJ1-6; D is unresolved. V was shortened by 1 base and J by 15 bases, with 14 bases between the two germline ends. This CDR3 has 13 amino acids. Germline V gives CDR1 SGHRS, CDR2 YFSETQ. CDR3 sequence: CASSLSGETLLHF. CDR3 nucleotides: TGCGCCAGCAGCTTGTCCGGAGAAACTCTCCTCCACTTT. Combining the CDR3 with reference TRBV5-1 and TRBJ1-6 gives the whole variable domain KAGVTQTPRYLIKTRGQQVTLSCSPISGHRSVSWYQQTPGQGLQFLFEYFSETQRNKGNFPGRFSGRQFSNSRSEMNVSTLELGDSALYLCASSLSGETLLHFGNGTRLTVT.

This clonotype was seen a single time. The chain joins TRBV25-1 to TRBJ2-7; 9 bases align to TRBD2. CDR1 MGHDK and CDR2 SYGVNS come from the germline V gene. J gave up 0 bases and V 7 bases, and 4 bases lay outside the gene matches. CDR3 length: 14 residues. This CDR3 is CASMAGGSSYEQYF. The CDR3 DNA reads TGTGCCAGCATGGCGGGGGGGAGCTCCTACGAGCAGTACTTC.

The chain carries TRBV29-1 and TRBJ2-1; TRBD2 matches at 9 bases. The CDR3 loop spans 12 amino acids. J was trimmed by 15 bases and V by 4 bases; bases with no gene match: 10. Germline V lookup: CDR1 SQVTM, CDR2 ANQGSEA. The CDR3 region is CSVVAGGPYRFF. As DNA, the CDR3 is TGCAGCGTTGTGGCGGGAGGGCCCTATAGGTTCTTC.

The rearrangement joins TRBV3-1 to TRBJ2-7, with D possibly matching TRBD2 (6 bases). The germline CDR1 and CDR2 sequences are LGHDT and YNNKEL (reference sequence). V gave up 4 bases and J gave up 5 bases, with 15 bases separating them. This CDR3 contains 14 residues. For the CDR3, the DNA is TGTGCCAGCAGCCCGCGACTAGTTTCCCACGAGCAGTACTTC. It encodes CASSPRLVSHEQYF.

V and J are TRBV9 and TRBJ2-5; D may be TRBD1 (6 bases). The germline V gene has CDR1 SGDLS and CDR2 YYNGEE. The CDR3 contains 14 residues. V was shortened by 0 bases and J by 5 bases, with 11 bases between the two germline ends. The CDR3 sequence is CASSVGPGAETQYF. The CDR3 DNA reads as TGTGCCAGCAGCGTAGGTCCAGGGGCGGAGACCCAGTACTTC.

The V gene is TRBV29-1, the J gene TRBJ2-5, with no clear D. The CDR3 runs 13 residues. The V gene's germline CDR1 is SQVTM and CDR2 ANQGSEA. Between the trimmed V and J ends, which lost 4 bases and 0 bases, there was a span of 9 bases. CDR3 in DNA: TGCAGCGTTGTCATAACGTACCAAGAGACCCAGTACTTC. It is translated as CSVVITYQETQYF.

CDR3 protein: CASTHRRGRGDTQYF. As DNA, the CDR3 is TGTGCCAGCACTCACCGCAGGGGGCGGGGAGATACGCAGTATTTT. This chain links TRBV27 with TRBJ2-3; 8 bases fit TRBD1. In germline, CDR1 is MNHEY, CDR2 SMNVEV (reference sequence). The CDR3 has 15 amino acids. V shed 7 bases and J 5 bases; nucleotides not matched to a gene: 11.

This sequence joins TRBV19 and TRBJ1-2, with D tentatively TRBD1 (5 bases). V was clipped by 5 bases and J by 4 bases, with 14 bases between them. The germline gives CDR1 LNHDA, CDR2 SQIVND (reference sequence). The CDR3 consists of 14 residues. The CDR3 loop is CASSPPGPSYGYTF. CDR3 coding DNA: TGTGCCAGTAGTCCGCCGGGACCAAGCTATGGCTACACCTTC.

V usage is TRBV7-2 and J usage is TRBJ2-3; the D is unclear. This CDR3 has 15 residues. Trimming stripped 5 bases from V and 3 bases from J, with 15 bases between. In germline, CDR1 is SGHTA, CDR2 FQGNSA. CDR3 coding DNA: TGTGCCAGCAGCCTCAATTTCTACCCTACAGATACGCAGTATTTT. Its protein product is CASSLNFYPTDTQYF. Full variable domain (missing parts from reference TRBV7-2 and TRBJ2-3): GAGVSQSPSNKVTEKGKDVELRCDPISGHTALYWYRQSLGQGLEFLIYFQGNSAPDKSGLPSDRFSAERTGGSVSTLTIQRTQQEDSAVYLCASSLNFYPTDTQYFGPGTRLTVL.

The V gene is TRBV7-8, the J gene TRBJ2-7; no clear D gene. The germline CDR1 and CDR2 sequences are SGHVS and FQNEAQ. The CDR3 extends over 12 amino acids. V was shortened by 5 bases and J by 4 bases, with 9 bases between the two germline ends. As DNA, the CDR3 is TGTGCCAGCAGCGCCTCTATGTACGAGCAGTACTTC. Translating gives CASSASMYEQYF.

The V and J genes are TRBV7-9 and TRBJ2-5; a possible D gene is TRBD2 (5 bases). The CDR3 is 16 residues long. V shed 1 base and J shed 5 bases, with 17 bases lying between them. The germline V gene has CDR1 SEHNR and CDR2 FQNEAQ (reference sequence). The CDR3 DNA sequence: TGTGCCAGCAGCTTAGGATTGATGGCCCGCGGGGAGACCCAGTACTTC. It specifies CASSLGLMARGETQYF.

This clonotype was detected only a few times. The rearrangement uses TRBV3-1 and TRBJ2-7, with unresolved D. This CDR3 region has 11 residues. V was cut by 1 base and J by 6 bases, with 4 bases left in between. Germline assignment: CDR1 LGHDT and CDR2 YNNKEL (reference sequence). CDR3 DNA sequence: TGTGCCAGCAGCCAAGGGTTCGAGCAGTACTTC. It yields the protein CASSQGFEQYF.

The chain couples TRBV6-1 to TRBJ2-7; D not resolved. This CDR3 is built from 16 residues. V was cut by 6 bases and J by 3 bases, with 21 bases left in between. In germline, CDR1 is MNHNS, CDR2 SASEGT. The CDR3 nucleotides read TGTGCCAGCAGCCGACTTGTGAGCTCGGGTGGCTACGAGCAGTACTTC. It specifies CASSRLVSSGGYEQYF.

The chain links TRBV15 to TRBJ2-2, with D perhaps matching TRBD1 (5 bases). The germline gives CDR1 LNHNV, CDR2 YYDKDF (reference sequence). Trimming removed 0 bases at V and 6 bases at J, with 17 bases between. CDR3 length: 17 amino acids. The CDR3 here is CATSRDLHKGQAGELFF. CDR3 sequence (DNA): TGTGCCACCAGCAGAGATCTCCATAAGGGGCAAGCCGGGGAGCTGTTTTTT.

V usage is TRBV4-2 and J usage is TRBJ2-2; D is perhaps TRBD2 (5 bases). Trimming left V 0 bases short and J 0 bases short, with 11 bases between. The CDR3 has 17 residues. Germline V gene data show CDR1 as LGHNA and CDR2 as YNFKEQ. The CDR3 nucleotides are TGTGCCAGCAGCCAAGAGTTGGCGGGCACGAACACCGGGGAGCTGTTTTTT. As protein: CASSQELAGTNTGELFF.

This clonotype was counted once. The V and J genes are TRBV7-9 and TRBJ2-5, with D uncertain. Deletions cut 2 bases from V and 2 bases from J, with 12 bases between. The CDR3 has 15 residues. Germline CDR1 SEHNR, CDR2 FQNEAQ (reference sequence). DNA of the CDR3: TGTGCCAGCAGCTTATCTCTCCCCCGACAAGAGACCCAGTACTTC. Translating it yields CASSLSLPRQETQYF. The whole variable domain, remainder taken from reference TRBV7-9 and TRBJ2-5, is DTGVSQNPRHKITKRGQNVTFRCDPISEHNRLYWYRQTLGQGPEFLTYFQNEAQLEKSRLLSDRFSAERPKGSFSTLEIQRTEQGDSAMYLCASSLSLPRQETQYFGPGTRLLVL.

This clonotype has only one observation. The chain combines TRBV15 with TRBJ2-4; D is uncertain. The CDR3 totals 12 residues. Germline values: CDR1 LNHNV, CDR2 YYDKDF (reference sequence). V was pared by 1 base and J by 5 bases, with 3 bases between. The CDR3 DNA sequence: TGTGCCACCAGCAGAGTAGAAAACATTCAGTACTTC. This sequence encodes CATSRVENIQYF.

The chain is built from TRBV12-3 or TRBV12-4 and TRBJ1-4, with TRBD1 as a possible D gene (5 bases). Trimming removed 6 bases from V and 7 bases from J, with 15 bases in between. This CDR3 region has 14 residues. The DNA of the CDR3 is TGTGCCAGCAGCCCCGGCCAGGGTGGTGAAAAACTGTTTTTT. Translated: CASSPGQGGEKLFF.

The chain is built from TRBV12-3 or TRBV12-4 and TRBJ1-5; TRBD1 is a possible D gene (5 bases). This CDR3 spans 14 amino acids. V was shortened by 1 base and J by 1 base, with 5 bases between the two germline ends. The CDR3 loop is CASSLGQSNQPQHF. The DNA of the CDR3 is TGTGCCAGCAGTTTAGGACAGAGCAATCAGCCCCAGCATTTT.

V gene TRBV30 combines with J gene TRBJ2-4, with no clear D. V was trimmed by 3 bases and J by 3 bases, leaving 12 bases between them. The CDR3 totals 14 residues. Germline CDR1 and CDR2: GTSNPN and SVGIG (reference sequence). The CDR3 DNA reads as TGTGCCTGGAGATCTCGGGTGCGCAAAAACATTCAGTACTTC. This encodes CAWRSRVRKNIQYF.

The chain uses TRBV5-1 and TRBJ1-1; no definite D call. V lost 7 bases and J 0 bases, leaving 7 bases between the germline ends. Germline lookup yields CDR1 SGHRS and CDR2 YFSETQ. CDR3 length equals 12 residues. CDR3 coding DNA: TGCGCCAGCGGGTACTTGAACACTGAAGCTTTCTTT. It translates to CASGYLNTEAFF.

This clonotype was picked up one time. This chain connects TRBV2 to TRBJ2-2, with D possibly matching TRBD2 (5 bases). Trimming removed 7 bases from V and 0 bases from J, with 9 bases in between. This CDR3 is 14 amino acids long. Germline V lookup: CDR1 SNHLY, CDR2 FYNNEI. This chain's CDR3 is CASMTKTNTGELFF. Written as DNA, the CDR3 is TGTGCCAGCATGACTAAAACGAACACCGGGGAGCTGTTTTTT.

The genes are TRBV7-2 and TRBJ1-6; the D is unclear. The germline CDR1 and CDR2 sequences are SGHTA and FQGNSA. V lost 5 bases and J lost 5, with 10 bases in between. The CDR3 contains 14 residues. The CDR3: CASSARADNSPLHF. The CDR3 coding sequence is TGTGCCAGCAGCGCCCGGGCCGATAATTCACCCCTCCACTTT. Complete variable domain (other parts from reference TRBV7-2 and TRBJ1-6): GAGVSQSPSNKVTEKGKDVELRCDPISGHTALYWYRQSLGQGLEFLIYFQGNSAPDKSGLPSDRFSAERTGGSVSTLTIQRTQQEDSAVYLCASSARADNSPLHFGNGTRLTVT.

The V call is TRBV20-1, the J call TRBJ2-7; possible D gene TRBD2, 6 bases. V dropped 4 bases and J dropped 3 bases, with 13 bases sitting between them. In germline, CDR1 is DFQATT, CDR2 SNEGSKA (reference sequence). This CDR3 is 13 amino acids long. DNA of the CDR3: TGCAGTGCTACATTCGGGACTCTCTACGAGCAGTACTTC. Translating it yields CSATFGTLYEQYF.

This chain uses TRBV4-2 with TRBJ1-1, with a weak D call TRBD1 (5 bases). V lost 4 bases and J 1 base, leaving 10 bases between the germline ends. Germline CDR1 and CDR2: LGHNA and YNFKEQ. The CDR3 has 14 amino acids. The CDR3 here is CASSRDAGNTEAFF. The CDR3 DNA reads TGTGCCAGCAGCCGGGACGCGGGGAACACTGAAGCTTTCTTT.